The clone carrying this TCR beta chain has only a few counts. Its antigen remains unknown. MiXCR, run by TCRdb on the 5' RACE reads, gives a single entry per CDR3 protein. The sample has some 20,000 distinct CDR3 sequences, about 2.7% seen once. The data are from a study of beta chain bispecific antibodies for T cell cancers. Whole-study context: TRBV sequencing of surviving healthy T cells measured each family's depletion. Jurkat cells expressed TRBV12-3; HPB-ALL cells expressed TRBV5-5.

The study's findings and limits: Normal T cells contributed less of the targeted TRBV signal than the leukemia cells did.

CDR3 length: 15 amino acids. V was pared by 7 bases and J by 0 bases, with 9 bases of the junction left unmatched. Germline lookup yields CDR1 MNHNS and CDR2 SASEGT. Either OKT3 anti-CD3 antibody or CD3/CD28 beads expanded T cells from blood mononuclear cells over roughly 3 days. Cocultures held about 50,000 normal T cells, about 50,000 targets, and bispecific antibody. The TCR sequence derives from a human donor in good health. Some clones in this sample may be carry-over from other donors' samples. The V and J genes are TRBV6-1 and TRBJ2-7; 7 positions match TRBD2. Material: healthy donor T cells cultured with leukemia cells. DNA for the CDR3: TGTGCCAGCACCCTCCTTGGCGGGAGCTCCTACGAGCAGTACTTC. Encoded protein: CASTLLGGSSYEQYF.